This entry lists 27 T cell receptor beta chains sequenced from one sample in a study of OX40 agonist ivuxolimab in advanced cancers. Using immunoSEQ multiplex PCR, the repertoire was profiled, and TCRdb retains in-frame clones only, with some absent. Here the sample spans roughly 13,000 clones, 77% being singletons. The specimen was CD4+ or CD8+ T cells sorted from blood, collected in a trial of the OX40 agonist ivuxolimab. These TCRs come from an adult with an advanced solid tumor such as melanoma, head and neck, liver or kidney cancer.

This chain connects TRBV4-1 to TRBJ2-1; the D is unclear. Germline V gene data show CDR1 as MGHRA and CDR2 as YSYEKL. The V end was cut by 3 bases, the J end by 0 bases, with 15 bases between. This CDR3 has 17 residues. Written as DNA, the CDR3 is TGCGCCAGCAGCCACCGCCCGACTTCAAGCTCCTACAATGAGCAGTTCTTC. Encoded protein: CASSHRPTSSSYNEQFF.

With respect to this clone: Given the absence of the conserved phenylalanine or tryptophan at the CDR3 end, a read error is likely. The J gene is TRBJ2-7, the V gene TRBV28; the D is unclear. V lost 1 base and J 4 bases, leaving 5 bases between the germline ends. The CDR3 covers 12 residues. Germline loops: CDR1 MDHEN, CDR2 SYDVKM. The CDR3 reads CASSLSSYEQYC. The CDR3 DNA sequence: TGTGCCAGCAGTTTATCTAGTTACGAGCAGTACTGC.

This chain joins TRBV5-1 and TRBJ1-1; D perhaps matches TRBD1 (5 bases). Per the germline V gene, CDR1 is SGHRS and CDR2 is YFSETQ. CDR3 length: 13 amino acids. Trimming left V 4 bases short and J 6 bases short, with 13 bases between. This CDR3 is CASSETVSPEAFF. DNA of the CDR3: TGCGCCAGCAGCGAGACAGTTAGTCCTGAAGCTTTCTTT.

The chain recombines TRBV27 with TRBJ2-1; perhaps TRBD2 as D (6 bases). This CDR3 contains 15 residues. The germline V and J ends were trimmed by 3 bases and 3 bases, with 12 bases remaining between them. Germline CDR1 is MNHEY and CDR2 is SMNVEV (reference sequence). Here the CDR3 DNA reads TGTGCCAGCAGTTTCGAGGGAGGCTTCTACAATGAGCAGTTCTTC. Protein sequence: CASSFEGGFYNEQFF.

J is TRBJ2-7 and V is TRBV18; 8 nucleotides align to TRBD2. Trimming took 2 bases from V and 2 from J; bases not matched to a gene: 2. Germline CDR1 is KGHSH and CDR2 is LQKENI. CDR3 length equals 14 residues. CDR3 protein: CASSPSGSAYEQYF. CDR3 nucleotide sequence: TGTGCCAGCTCACCAAGCGGGAGCGCCTACGAGCAGTACTTC.

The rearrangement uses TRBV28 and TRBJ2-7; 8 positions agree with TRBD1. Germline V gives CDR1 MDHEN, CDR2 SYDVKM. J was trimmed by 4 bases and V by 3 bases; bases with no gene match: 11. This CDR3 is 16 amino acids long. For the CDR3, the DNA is TGTGCCAGCAGTTTTAGTCCCGGACAGGGACTTTACGAGCAGTACTTC. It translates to CASSFSPGQGLYEQYF.

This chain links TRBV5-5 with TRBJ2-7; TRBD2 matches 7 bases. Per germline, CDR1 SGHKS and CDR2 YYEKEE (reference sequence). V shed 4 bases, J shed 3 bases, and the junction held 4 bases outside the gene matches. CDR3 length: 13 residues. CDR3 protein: CASSKGGGYEQYF. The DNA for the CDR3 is TGTGCCAGCAGCAAGGGCGGGGGCTACGAGCAGTACTTC.

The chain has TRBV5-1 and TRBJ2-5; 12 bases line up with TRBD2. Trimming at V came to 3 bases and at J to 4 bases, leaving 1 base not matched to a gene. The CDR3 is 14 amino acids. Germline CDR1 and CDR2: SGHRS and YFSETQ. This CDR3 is CASSSGLAGETQYF. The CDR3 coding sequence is TGCGCCAGCAGCTCGGGACTAGCGGGAGAGACCCAGTACTTC.

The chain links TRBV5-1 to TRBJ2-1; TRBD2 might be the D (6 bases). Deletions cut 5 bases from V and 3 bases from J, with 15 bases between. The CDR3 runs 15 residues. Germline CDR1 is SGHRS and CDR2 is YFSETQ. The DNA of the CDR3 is TGCGCCAGCAGTTATATTAGCGGAAACTACAATGAGCAGTTCTTC. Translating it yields CASSYISGNYNEQFF.

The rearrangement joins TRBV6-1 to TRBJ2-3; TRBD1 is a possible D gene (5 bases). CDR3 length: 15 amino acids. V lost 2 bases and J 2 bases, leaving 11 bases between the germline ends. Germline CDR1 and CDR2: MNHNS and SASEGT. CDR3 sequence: CASSEQGLYTDTQYF. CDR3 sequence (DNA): TGTGCCAGCAGTGAACAGGGCTTGTACACAGATACGCAGTATTTT.

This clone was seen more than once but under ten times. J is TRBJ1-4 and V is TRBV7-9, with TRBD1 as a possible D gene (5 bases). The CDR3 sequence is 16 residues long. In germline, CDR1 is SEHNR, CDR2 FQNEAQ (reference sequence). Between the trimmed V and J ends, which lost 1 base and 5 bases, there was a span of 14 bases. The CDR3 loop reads CASSLGGGTANEKLFF. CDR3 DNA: TGTGCCAGCAGCTTAGGAGGTGGGACGGCCAATGAAAAACTGTTTTTT.

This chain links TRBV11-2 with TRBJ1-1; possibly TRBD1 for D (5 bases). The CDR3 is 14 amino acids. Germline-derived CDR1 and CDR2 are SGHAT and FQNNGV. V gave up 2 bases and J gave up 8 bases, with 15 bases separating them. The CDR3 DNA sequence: TGTGCCAGCAGCTTAACCGGGCAGGGTGGGGAAGCTTTCTTT. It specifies CASSLTGQGGEAFF.

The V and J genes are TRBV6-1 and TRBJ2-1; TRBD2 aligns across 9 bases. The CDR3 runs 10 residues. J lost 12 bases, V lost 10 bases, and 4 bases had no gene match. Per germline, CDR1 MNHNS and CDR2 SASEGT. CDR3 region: CATASGVQFF. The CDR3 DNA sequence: TGTGCCACCGCTAGCGGGGTGCAGTTCTTC.

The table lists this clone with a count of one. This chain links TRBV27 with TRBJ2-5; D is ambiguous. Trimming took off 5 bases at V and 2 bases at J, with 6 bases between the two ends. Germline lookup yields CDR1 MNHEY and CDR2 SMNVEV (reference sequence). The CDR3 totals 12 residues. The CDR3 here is CASSPTQETQYF. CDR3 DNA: TGTGCCAGCAGTCCGACTCAAGAGACCCAGTACTTC.

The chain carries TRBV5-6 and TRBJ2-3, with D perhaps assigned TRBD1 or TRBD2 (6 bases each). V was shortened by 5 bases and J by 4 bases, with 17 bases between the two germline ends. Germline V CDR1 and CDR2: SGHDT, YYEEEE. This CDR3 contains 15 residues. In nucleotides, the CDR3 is TGTGCCAGCAGACATTGGGGGGCACCTCCAGATACGCAGTATTTT. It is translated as CASRHWGAPPDTQYF.

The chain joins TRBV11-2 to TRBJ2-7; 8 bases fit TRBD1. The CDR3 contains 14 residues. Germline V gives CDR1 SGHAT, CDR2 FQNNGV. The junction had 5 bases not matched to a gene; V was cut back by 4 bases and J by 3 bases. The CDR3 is CASSSTGQGYEQYF. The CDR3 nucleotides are TGTGCCAGCAGCTCAACTGGACAGGGCTACGAGCAGTACTTC.

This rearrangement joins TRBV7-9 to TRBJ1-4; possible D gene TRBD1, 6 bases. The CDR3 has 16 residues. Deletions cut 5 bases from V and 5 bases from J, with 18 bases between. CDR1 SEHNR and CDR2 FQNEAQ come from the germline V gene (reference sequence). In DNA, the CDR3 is TGTGCCAGCAGCCGAGTTACAGGGACATGGAATGAAAAACTGTTTTTT. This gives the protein CASSRVTGTWNEKLFF.

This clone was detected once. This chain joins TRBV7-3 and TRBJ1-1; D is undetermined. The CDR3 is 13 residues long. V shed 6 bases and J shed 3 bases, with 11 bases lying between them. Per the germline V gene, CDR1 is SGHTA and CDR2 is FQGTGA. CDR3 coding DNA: TGTGCCAGCAGGCGTAATCAGGACACTGAAGCTTTCTTT. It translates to CASRRNQDTEAFF.

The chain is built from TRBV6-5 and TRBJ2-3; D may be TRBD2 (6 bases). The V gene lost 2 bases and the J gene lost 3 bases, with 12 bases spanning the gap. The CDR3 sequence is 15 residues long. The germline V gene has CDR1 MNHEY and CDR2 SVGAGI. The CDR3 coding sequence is TGTGCCAGCAGTTACGGGGGGAGTCGGACAGATACGCAGTATTTT. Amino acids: CASSYGGSRTDTQYF.

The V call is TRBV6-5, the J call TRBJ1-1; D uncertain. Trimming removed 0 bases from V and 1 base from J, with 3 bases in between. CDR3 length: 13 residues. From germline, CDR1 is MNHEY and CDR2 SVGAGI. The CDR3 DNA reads TGTGCCAGCAGTTACTCACAGAACACTGAAGCTTTCTTT. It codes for CASSYSQNTEAFF.

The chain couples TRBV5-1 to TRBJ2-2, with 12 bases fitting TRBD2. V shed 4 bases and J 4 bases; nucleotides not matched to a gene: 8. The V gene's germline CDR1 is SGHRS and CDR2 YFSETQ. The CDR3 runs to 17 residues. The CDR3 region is CASSGAASGRATGELFF. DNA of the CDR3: TGCGCCAGCAGCGGGGCTGCTAGCGGGAGGGCCACCGGGGAGCTGTTTTTT.

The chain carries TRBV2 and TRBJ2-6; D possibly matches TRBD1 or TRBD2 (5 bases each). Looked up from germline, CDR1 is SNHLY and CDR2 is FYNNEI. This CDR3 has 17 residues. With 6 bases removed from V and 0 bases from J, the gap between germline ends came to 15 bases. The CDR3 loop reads CASRGEYISSGANVLTF. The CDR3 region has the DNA TGTGCCAGCAGGGGGGAGTACATAAGCTCTGGGGCCAACGTCCTGACTTTC.

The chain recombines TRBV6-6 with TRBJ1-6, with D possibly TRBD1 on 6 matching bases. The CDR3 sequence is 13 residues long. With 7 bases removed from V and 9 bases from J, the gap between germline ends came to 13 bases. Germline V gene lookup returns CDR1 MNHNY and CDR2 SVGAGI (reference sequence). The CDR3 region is CASTGDNPSPLHF. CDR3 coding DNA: TGTGCCAGCACAGGGGACAACCCTTCACCCCTCCACTTT.

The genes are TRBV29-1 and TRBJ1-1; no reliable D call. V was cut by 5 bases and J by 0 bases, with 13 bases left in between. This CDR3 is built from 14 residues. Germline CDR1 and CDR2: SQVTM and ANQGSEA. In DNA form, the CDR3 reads TGCAGCGTTAGAGCTGTCCTATTGAACACTGAAGCTTTCTTT. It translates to CSVRAVLLNTEAFF.

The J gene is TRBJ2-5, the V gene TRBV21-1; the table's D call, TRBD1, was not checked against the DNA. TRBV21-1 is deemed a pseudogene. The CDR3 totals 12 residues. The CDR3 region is CASAGGFETQYF. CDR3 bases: TGTGCCAGCGCAGGGGGTTTCGAGACCCAGTACTTC.

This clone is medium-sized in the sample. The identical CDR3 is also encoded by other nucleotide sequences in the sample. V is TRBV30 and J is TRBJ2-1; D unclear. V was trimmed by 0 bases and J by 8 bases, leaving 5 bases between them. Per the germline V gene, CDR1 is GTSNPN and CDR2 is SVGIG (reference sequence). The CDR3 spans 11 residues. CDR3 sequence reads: CAWSVRDEQFF. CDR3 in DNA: TGTGCCTGGAGTGTAAGGGATGAGCAGTTCTTC.

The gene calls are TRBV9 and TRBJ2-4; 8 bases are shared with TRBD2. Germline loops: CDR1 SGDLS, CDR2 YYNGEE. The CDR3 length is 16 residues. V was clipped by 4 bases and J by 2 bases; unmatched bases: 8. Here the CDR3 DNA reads TGTGCCAGCAGCCCCGGGGGGGGGTGGACCAAAAACATTCAGTACTTC. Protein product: CASSPGGGWTKNIQYF.